Listed below are T cell receptor beta chains from one sample, sequenced in a study of patients and donors after allogeneic stem cell transplantation. TCRdb called the RT-PCR reads again in MiXCR, with one record for every CDR3 protein. The sample holds a few hundred thousand distinct CDR3 sequences, roughly 14% seen once. Sequenced material: blood, either unsorted or a sorted T cell fraction (not recorded which). These receptors were obtained from a human donor who was either an allogeneic HSCT recipient or a stem cell or donor lymphocyte infusion donor (not recorded which). It is not recorded whose cells these are; they may come from a transplant donor. Both conserved end residues are part of each CDR3. The order of the fields is clone size, D gene, J gene, CDR3 length, V gene, CDR3 DNA, CDR3 protein. A D gene is named only where the DNA matches it firmly. The size field is filled for only some rows; it gives once, few, many or a size class.

clone size: -
D gene: TRBD1
J gene: TRBJ2-1
CDR3 length: 15
V gene: TRBV9
CDR3 DNA: TGTGCCAGCAGCCCGGACAGGGTGTCTTACAATGAGCAGTTCTTC
CDR3 protein: CASSPDRVSYNEQFF

clone size: few
D gene: TRBD1
J gene: TRBJ2-4
CDR3 length: 16
V gene: TRBV5-6
CDR3 DNA: TGTGCCAGCAGCTTGTGGGGGATTGGACAGGCCAACATTCAGTACTTC
CDR3 protein: CASSLWGIGQANIQYF

clone size: -
D gene: TRBD1
J gene: TRBJ1-3
CDR3 length: 13
V gene: TRBV20-1
CDR3 DNA: TGCAGTGCTAGCCGGACAGGGCTAGGCACCATATATTTT
CDR3 protein: CSASRTGLGTIYF

clone size: -
D gene: TRBD1
J gene: TRBJ2-7
CDR3 length: 15
V gene: TRBV19
CDR3 DNA: TGTGCCAGTAGCCTTCGACAGGGGTGGAAAAACGAGCAGTACTTC
CDR3 protein: CASSLRQGWKNEQYF

clone size: -
D gene: -
J gene: TRBJ1-1
CDR3 length: 16
V gene: TRBV20-1
CDR3 DNA: TGCAGTGCTAGAGATTTGGGACGGAGTTTGAACACTGAAGCTTTCTTT
CDR3 protein: CSARDLGRSLNTEAFF

clone size: many
D gene: -
J gene: TRBJ2-3
CDR3 length: 13
V gene: TRBV5-1
CDR3 DNA: TGCGCCAGCAGCGCCGGGGGTATGGATACGCAGTATTTT
CDR3 protein: CASSAGGMDTQYF

clone size: -
D gene: -
J gene: TRBJ1-5
CDR3 length: 15
V gene: TRBV30
CDR3 DNA: TGTGCCTGGAGTGTAGGCACTACGAGCAATCAGCCCCAGCATTTT
CDR3 protein: CAWSVGTTSNQPQHF

clone size: -
D gene: -
J gene: TRBJ1-1
CDR3 length: 13
V gene: TRBV12-3/TRBV12-4
CDR3 DNA: TGTGCCAGCAGTTTAGGGGACAACACTGAAGCTTTCTTT
CDR3 protein: CASSLGDNTEAFF

clone size: -
D gene: TRBD2
J gene: TRBJ2-1
CDR3 length: 14
V gene: TRBV28
CDR3 DNA: TGTGCCAGCAGCCTAGCGGGCGAATACAATGAGCAGTTCTTC
CDR3 protein: CASSLAGEYNEQFF

clone size: -
D gene: TRBD2
J gene: TRBJ2-3
CDR3 length: 16
V gene: TRBV5-6
CDR3 DNA: TGTGCCAGCAGCCCACCGGGACTAGCGGGACCAGATACGCAGTATTTT
CDR3 protein: CASSPPGLAGPDTQYF

clone size: -
D gene: -
J gene: TRBJ1-6
CDR3 length: 15
V gene: TRBV4-2
CDR3 DNA: TGTGCCAGCAGCCAAGATGGGCAGGCTAATTCACCCCTCCACTTT
CDR3 protein: CASSQDGQANSPLHF

clone size: -
D gene: TRBD2
J gene: TRBJ2-1
CDR3 length: 14
V gene: TRBV12-3/TRBV12-4
CDR3 DNA: TGTGCCAGCAGACTAGCGGGAGCCCACAATGAGCAGTTCTTC
CDR3 protein: CASRLAGAHNEQFF

clone size: many
D gene: -
J gene: TRBJ2-5
CDR3 length: 11
V gene: TRBV12-3/TRBV12-4
CDR3 DNA: TGTGCCAGCAGTTCGAGAGAGACCCAGTACTTC
CDR3 protein: CASSSRETQYF

clone size: many
D gene: -
J gene: TRBJ2-7
CDR3 length: 14
V gene: TRBV12-3/TRBV12-4
CDR3 DNA: TGTGCCAGCAGGATAACAGGCGGCCCCTACGAGCAGTACTTC
CDR3 protein: CASRITGGPYEQYF

clone size: few
D gene: -
J gene: TRBJ2-7
CDR3 length: 13
V gene: TRBV29-1
CDR3 DNA: TGCAGCGTTCGTCAAGGTTACTCCTACGAGCAGTACTTC
CDR3 protein: CSVRQGYSYEQYF

clone size: few
D gene: TRBD1
J gene: TRBJ2-1
CDR3 length: 17
V gene: TRBV10-3
CDR3 DNA: TGTGCCATCAGTTGGACAGCAGGACAGGGATATGCGAATGAGCAGTTCTTC
CDR3 protein: CAISWTAGQGYANEQFF

clone size: -
D gene: -
J gene: TRBJ2-3
CDR3 length: 17
V gene: TRBV5-4
CDR3 DNA: TGTGCCAGCAGCCCGGCGGGATCCGGGACAGTCACAGATACGCAGTATTTT
CDR3 protein: CASSPAGSGTVTDTQYF

clone size: few
D gene: -
J gene: TRBJ1-2
CDR3 length: 10
V gene: TRBV6-1
CDR3 DNA: TGTGCCAGCGGGTGGGATGGCTACACCTTC
CDR3 protein: CASGWDGYTF

clone size: -
D gene: -
J gene: TRBJ1-5
CDR3 length: 17
V gene: TRBV6-1
CDR3 DNA: TGTGCCAGCTACCCGCGGGGTACTGAATCTAGCAATCAGCCCCAGCATTTT
CDR3 protein: CASYPRGTESSNQPQHF

clone size: few
D gene: -
J gene: TRBJ1-3
CDR3 length: 16
V gene: TRBV7-6
CDR3 DNA: TGTGCCAGCAGCACCTCCGGGTGGGGCTCTGGAAACACCATATATTTT
CDR3 protein: CASSTSGWGSGNTIYF

clone size: few
D gene: -
J gene: TRBJ2-5
CDR3 length: 13
V gene: TRBV7-9
CDR3 DNA: TGTGCCAGCACCCCGGCCGGGGAGGAGACCCAGTACTTC
CDR3 protein: CASTPAGEETQYF

clone size: -
D gene: -
J gene: TRBJ2-1
CDR3 length: 14
V gene: TRBV28
CDR3 DNA: TGTGCCAGCGCCCCCGGGACAAATAACAATGAGCAGTTCTTC
CDR3 protein: CASAPGTNNNEQFF

clone size: medium-sized
D gene: -
J gene: TRBJ1-1
CDR3 length: 14
V gene: TRBV5-1
CDR3 DNA: TGCGCCAGCAGCTTGGACCGGGGGAAAACTGAAGCTTTCTTT
CDR3 protein: CASSLDRGKTEAFF

clone size: few
D gene: -
J gene: TRBJ1-2
CDR3 length: 14
V gene: TRBV5-1
CDR3 DNA: TGCGCCAGCAAGTCGGGGGGCGAGGGCTATGGCTACACCTTC
CDR3 protein: CASKSGGEGYGYTF

clone size: many
D gene: -
J gene: TRBJ1-4
CDR3 length: 15
V gene: TRBV7-2
CDR3 DNA: TGTGCCAGCAGCTTATTACTTAGATCTGGTGAAAAACTGTTTTTT
CDR3 protein: CASSLLLRSGEKLFF

clone size: -
D gene: -
J gene: TRBJ1-4
CDR3 length: 16
V gene: TRBV7-9
CDR3 DNA: TGTGCCAGCAGCCGCGAGCCGGGACCCGGATCATGGAAACTGTTTTTT
CDR3 protein: CASSREPGPGSWKLFF

clone size: many
D gene: TRBD2
J gene: TRBJ2-1
CDR3 length: 16
V gene: TRBV20-1
CDR3 DNA: TGCAGTGCTAGAGAGCCTTCTAGCGGGGTTGATGGGGAGCAGTTCTTC
CDR3 protein: CSAREPSSGVDGEQFF

clone size: -
D gene: TRBD2
J gene: TRBJ2-7
CDR3 length: 15
V gene: TRBV7-2
CDR3 DNA: TGTGCCAGCAGCCCCTCAGCGGGAGAACACTACGAGCAGTACTTC
CDR3 protein: CASSPSAGEHYEQYF

clone size: -
D gene: TRBD1
J gene: TRBJ1-5
CDR3 length: 16
V gene: TRBV9
CDR3 DNA: TGTGCCAGCAGCCCGGGACAGGGGGGGAAGAATCAGCCCCAGCATTTT
CDR3 protein: CASSPGQGGKNQPQHF

clone size: -
D gene: TRBD2
J gene: TRBJ2-5
CDR3 length: 15
V gene: TRBV29-1
CDR3 DNA: TGCAGCGTTGAAGGGGCGGCGGGAGGGCAAGAGACCCAGTACTTC
CDR3 protein: CSVEGAAGGQETQYF

clone size: -
D gene: -
J gene: TRBJ2-3
CDR3 length: 14
V gene: TRBV20-1
CDR3 DNA: TGCAGTGGAGGCCTCGAAGGGGTAACAGCTACGCAGTATTTT
CDR3 protein: CSGGLEGVTATQYF

clone size: many
D gene: TRBD1
J gene: TRBJ2-3
CDR3 length: 15
V gene: TRBV5-1
CDR3 DNA: TGCGCCAGCAGCTCGGGACAGGGGACCGCAGATACGCAGTATTTT
CDR3 protein: CASSSGQGTADTQYF

clone size: -
D gene: -
J gene: TRBJ1-4
CDR3 length: 16
V gene: TRBV5-1
CDR3 DNA: TGCGCCAGCAGCTTGACGGAGGCCCTCTCTAATGAAAAACTGTTTTTT
CDR3 protein: CASSLTEALSNEKLFF

clone size: -
D gene: -
J gene: TRBJ2-1
CDR3 length: 13
V gene: TRBV2
CDR3 DNA: TGTGCCAGCAGGCTCGACAGGTTGGGTGAGCAGTTCTTC
CDR3 protein: CASRLDRLGEQFF

clone size: -
D gene: -
J gene: TRBJ1-5
CDR3 length: 14
V gene: TRBV12-3/TRBV12-4
CDR3 DNA: TGTGCCAGCAGATTGGGGGGGTCCAATCAGCCCCAGCATTTT
CDR3 protein: CASRLGGSNQPQHF

clone size: few
D gene: -
J gene: TRBJ2-2
CDR3 length: 13
V gene: TRBV5-6
CDR3 DNA: TGTGCCAGCAGCTTCATCGAGGGCGGGGAGCTGTTTTTT
CDR3 protein: CASSFIEGGELFF

clone size: -
D gene: TRBD1
J gene: TRBJ1-6
CDR3 length: 16
V gene: TRBV14
CDR3 DNA: TGTGCCAGCAGCCTATACCGACAGGGGATCAATTCACCCCTCCACTTT
CDR3 protein: CASSLYRQGINSPLHF

clone size: -
D gene: -
J gene: TRBJ1-5
CDR3 length: 15
V gene: TRBV6-1
CDR3 DNA: TGTGCCAGCAGTGTCCAGGACGTCGGCGATCAGCCCCAGCATTTT
CDR3 protein: CASSVQDVGDQPQHF

clone size: -
D gene: -
J gene: TRBJ2-7
CDR3 length: 15
V gene: TRBV20-1
CDR3 DNA: TGCAGTGCTAGAGACGGAGGAGGGATGCACTACGAGCAGTACTTC
CDR3 protein: CSARDGGGMHYEQYF

clone size: -
D gene: -
J gene: TRBJ2-4
CDR3 length: 19
V gene: TRBV6-5
CDR3 DNA: TGTGCCAGCAGTTATACTATGGAGGAGGGGGGGGCGGACAAAAACATTCAGTACTTC
CDR3 protein: CASSYTMEEGGADKNIQYF

clone size: many
D gene: -
J gene: TRBJ1-1
CDR3 length: 14
V gene: TRBV7-3
CDR3 DNA: TGTGCCAGCAGCTTATCTGGGAAAGCAACTGAAGCTTTCTTT
CDR3 protein: CASSLSGKATEAFF

clone size: few
D gene: -
J gene: TRBJ2-2
CDR3 length: 16
V gene: TRBV7-9
CDR3 DNA: TGTGCCAGCATGGCCCAGGCAGGGGCTACCACCGGGGAGCTGTTTTTT
CDR3 protein: CASMAQAGATTGELFF

clone size: many
D gene: -
J gene: TRBJ1-1
CDR3 length: 14
V gene: TRBV12-3/TRBV12-4
CDR3 DNA: TGTGCCAGCAGTTTCCCGCGCAGGAACACTGAAGCTTTCTTT
CDR3 protein: CASSFPRRNTEAFF